This TCR beta chain derives from a study of blood T cell repertoires in COVID-19. For the study at large: There were acute and convalescent COVID-19 samples, and they came from the United States, Italy and Spain. T cells, B-cell-depleted T cells, or PBMCs provided the cDNA or gDNA that served as material.

There are 13 residues in the CDR3. V dropped 7 bases and J dropped 7 bases, with 14 bases sitting between them. In the study's own analysis: Counts of nucleated cells, estimated from reference gene primer amplification, were obtained. Here immunoSEQ multiplex PCR was the method, and the copy in TCRdb shows in-frame clones only, minus some. V, J and clone size reflect that table, while D and trimming were determined from the DNA. The sample comprises 45,000 to 60,000 clones, 90% to 95% of which are singletons, and 3.5% to 5% rests with the top ten. The source material was peripheral blood. This TCR came from a man aged 50-59 years with acute or convalescent COVID-19. V is TRBV12-3 or TRBV12-4 and J is TRBJ1-5; D may be TRBD1 (5 bases). CDR3 protein: CASKKAGGQPQHF. CDR3 DNA: TGTGCCAGCAAAAAAGCGGGGGGGCAGCCCCAGCATTTT.